These 25 T cell receptor beta chains were sequenced from one sample in a study of cytomegalovirus exposure and HLA in healthy donors (dated by TCRdb to 2017 to 2019). Libraries were prepared through the immunoSEQ multiplex PCR assay. A mixture of 60 forward primers for TCR Vbeta segments and 13 reverse primers for TCR Jbeta segments was used in the multiplex PCR. TCRdb stores this immuneACCESS table with in-frame sequences only. Part of the clones is absent; in the studies checked, under half of the shortfall reflects unresolved V genes, and no reason is known for the rest. In this sample the table shows 200,000 or so clones, approximately 78% of which occur a single time. Jointly, the top ten make up around 3% of the sample. Sequenced input: PBMCs. These receptor sequences come from a woman in her thirties or forties in good health and CMV-seronegative.

The rearrangement links TRBV19 to TRBJ2-5, with 12 bases lining up with TRBD1. In germline, CDR1 is LNHDA, CDR2 SQIVND (reference sequence). The CDR3 runs to 15 residues. Germline trimming cut 3 bases from V and 7 bases from J; bases unmatched to any gene: 6. CDR3 residues: CASSIGDRGRGTQYF. The CDR3 DNA follows: TGTGCCAGTAGTATTGGGGACAGGGGGCGCGGGACCCAGTACTTC. The whole variable domain, filled in from reference TRBV19 and TRBJ2-5, reads DGGITQSPKYLFRKEGQNVTLSCEQNLNHDAMYWYRQDPGQGLRLIYYSQIVNDFQKGDIAEGYSVSREKKESFPLTVTSAQKNPTAFYLCASSIGDRGRGTQYFGPGTRLLVL.

This chain links TRBV28 with TRBJ2-1; 14 positions agree with TRBD2. Trimming removed 5 bases from V and 6 bases from J; junction bases left unmatched: 6. Germline CDR1 MDHEN, CDR2 SYDVKM. The CDR3 totals 16 residues. The CDR3 here is CASSLSGTSGSNEQFF. Written as DNA, the CDR3 is TGTGCCAGCAGTCTCTCCGGGACTAGCGGGAGCAATGAGCAGTTCTTC.

The CDR3 spells CASSVDLALTDTQYF. In DNA, the CDR3 is TGTGCCAGCAGCGTAGATCTGGCTTTAACAGATACGCAGTATTTT. The chain employs TRBV9 and TRBJ2-3, with D hard to call. Trimming took 0 bases from V and 3 from J, leaving 11 bases between them. The CDR3 runs to 15 residues. Looked up from germline, CDR1 is SGDLS and CDR2 is YYNGEE. The whole variable domain, filled in from reference TRBV9 and TRBJ2-3, reads DSGVTQTPKHLITATGQRVTLRCSPRSGDLSVYWYQQSLDQGLQFLIQYYNGEERAKGNILERFSAQQFPDLHSELNLSSLELGDSALYFCASSVDLALTDTQYFGPGTRLTVL.

Only one count was recorded for this clone. The chain links TRBV25-1 to TRBJ2-7; D remains ambiguous. Germline CDR1 MGHDK, CDR2 SYGVNS. The CDR3 extends over 12 amino acids. Trimming pared 4 bases from V and 1 base from J, leaving 5 bases between. The CDR3 DNA is TGTGCCAGCAGTGGCGGATCCTACGAGCAGTACTTC. Translated: CASSGGSYEQYF.

The V and J genes are TRBV28 and TRBJ2-1; 9 nucleotides align to TRBD1. V lost 5 bases, J lost 8 bases, and 10 bases stayed unmatched. The CDR3 loop spans 15 amino acids. Germline CDR1 is MDHEN and CDR2 is SYDVKM. The CDR3 sequence: CASSSSGQGTHEQFF. The CDR3 nucleotides read TGTGCCAGCAGTAGCTCCGGACAGGGGACCCATGAGCAGTTCTTC.

The chain employs TRBV28 and TRBJ1-2, with a tentative D call TRBD1 (6 bases). The V end was cut by 5 bases, the J end by 6 bases, with 19 bases between. The CDR3 runs 15 residues. The germline V gene has CDR1 MDHEN and CDR2 SYDVKM. The CDR3 region is CASSPRAGGFDGYTF. CDR3 bases: TGTGCCAGCAGTCCAAGGGCGGGGGGCTTCGATGGCTACACCTTC.

This clone was counted a single time. An end of the junction differs from the germline gene, which may be a read error. The same CDR3 can be traced to other DNA sequences in this sample. The V and J genes are TRBV19 and TRBJ2-1; 12 positions match TRBD2. This CDR3 is 20 amino acids long. CDR1 and CDR2 from the germline V gene are LNHDA and SQIVND (reference sequence). CDR3 sequence: CASSMGGWTLAGGSYNEQFF. The CDR3 DNA reads as TGTGCCAGTAGTATGGGAGGATGGACACTAGCGGGAGGCTCCTACAACGAGCAGTTCTTC.

This chain links TRBV7-8 with TRBJ1-4, with D tentatively TRBD1 (5 bases). V dropped 4 bases and J dropped 7 bases, with 10 bases sitting between them. The V gene's germline CDR1 is SGHVS and CDR2 FQNEAQ. The CDR3 has 13 residues. CDR3 region: CASSSGNSEKLFF. The CDR3 DNA sequence: TGTGCCAGCAGCTCAGGGAATTCTGAAAAACTGTTTTTT. The whole variable domain, remainder taken from reference TRBV7-8 and TRBJ1-4, is GAGVSQSPRYKVAKRGQDVALRCDPISGHVSLFWYQQALGQGPEFLTYFQNEAQLDKSGLPSDRFFAERPEGSVSTLKIQRTQQEDSAVYLCASSSGNSEKLFFGSGTQLSVL.

On this clone: This sample also contains other DNA sequences that code for the same CDR3. The chain uses TRBV5-1 and TRBJ2-1; 13 bases are shared with TRBD2. The CDR3 extends over 16 amino acids. V was pared by 5 bases and J by 9 bases, with 11 bases of the junction left unmatched. Germline CDR1 SGHRS, CDR2 YFSETQ. The CDR3 DNA reads as TGCGCCAGCAGTTTGCGACTAGCGGGGGGATCGGGTGAGCAGTTCTTC. Translation gives CASSLRLAGGSGEQFF.

The V gene is TRBV28, the J gene TRBJ2-7, with D possibly being TRBD2 (5 bases). From germline, CDR1 is MDHEN and CDR2 SYDVKM. The CDR3 consists of 16 residues. Trimming pared 4 bases from V and 2 bases from J, leaving 18 bases between. The CDR3, as DNA: TGTGCCAGCAGTTCAAGCGGACGGAGCCAGCCCTACGAGCAGTACTTC. Residues: CASSSSGRSQPYEQYF.

The chain is built from TRBV5-6 and TRBJ2-5, with 9 bases identical to TRBD2. The J call is uncertain, as TRBJ2-7 better fits the DNA end. Germline CDR1 and CDR2: SGHDT and YYEEEE. The CDR3 is 17 amino acids. CDR3 amino acids: CASSLGGLAGLSYEQYF. CDR3 sequence (DNA): TGTGCCAGCAGCTTAGGGGGGCTAGCGGGACTCTCCTACGAGCAGTACTTC.

This clone was counted a single time. The rearrangement joins TRBV28 to TRBJ1-5, with 8 bases identical to TRBD1. Germline CDR1 and CDR2: MDHEN and SYDVKM. CDR3 length: 15 residues. V trimming: 2 bases; J trimming: 6 bases; junction bases outside the gene matches: 6. CDR3 bases: TGTGCCAGCAGTTTACCACAGGGGGGAAGTCAGCCCCAGCATTTT. This sequence encodes CASSLPQGGSQPQHF.

The genes are TRBV6-5 and TRBJ2-1; D is perhaps TRBD1 (5 bases). Per the germline V gene, CDR1 is MNHEY and CDR2 is SVGAGI. CDR3 size: 14 residues. Deletions cut 4 bases from V and 5 bases from J, with 12 bases between. For the CDR3, the DNA is TGTGCCAGCAGTTGGAGTAGGACAAACAATGAGCAGTTCTTC. Translation: CASSWSRTNNEQFF.

CDR3 in amino acids: CASSLGASLSSYNEQFF. CDR3 coding DNA: TGTGCCAGCAGCTTAGGTGCTAGCCTGAGCTCCTACAATGAGCAGTTCTTC. The rearrangement links TRBV11-2 to TRBJ2-1, with D possibly matching TRBD2 (5 bases). Germline V gives CDR1 SGHAT, CDR2 FQNNGV. CDR3 length: 17 amino acids. Deletions cut 1 base from V and 0 bases from J, with 13 bases between.

This clone was observed once. The chain recombines TRBV4-1 with TRBJ2-1; 7 bases line up with TRBD1. Germline CDR1 and CDR2: MGHRA and YSYEKL. With 1 base clipped from V and 7 bases from J, the junction kept 10 bases outside the gene matches. The length of the CDR3 is 16 residues. The CDR3 loop reads CASSQGVARGMNEQFF. The CDR3 nucleotides are TGCGCCAGCAGCCAAGGGGTGGCCAGGGGGATGAATGAGCAGTTCTTC.

The chain has TRBV12-5 and TRBJ2-6; tentative D call: TRBD2 (5 bases). This CDR3 is built from 15 residues. The germline V and J ends were trimmed by 4 bases and 4 bases, with 11 bases remaining between them. Germline V gene sequence: CDR1 LGHNT, CDR2 FRNRAP. CDR3 region: CASGYPGEGANVLTF. The CDR3 DNA reads as TGTGCTAGTGGTTACCCCGGGGAAGGGGCCAACGTCCTGACTTTC.

This rearrangement joins TRBV27 to TRBJ1-2; maybe TRBD1 (6 bases). This CDR3 region has 13 residues. V was shortened by 8 bases and J by 3 bases, with 13 bases between the two germline ends. Germline assignment: CDR1 MNHEY and CDR2 SMNVEV (reference sequence). CDR3 nucleotides: TGTGCCAGCTGGTCCAGGGGATACTATGGCTACACCTTC. Its protein is CASWSRGYYGYTF.

The chain has TRBV6-5 and TRBJ1-2; TRBD1 matches 7 bases. CDR3 size: 15 residues. The germline CDR1 and CDR2 sequences are MNHEY and SVGAGI. Trimming cost V 5 bases and J 6 bases; bases outside gene matches: 12. The DNA for the CDR3 is TGTGCCAGCAGTCACAAACCAGGGGGTACAAATGGCTACACCTTC. Translating gives CASSHKPGGTNGYTF.

This chain joins TRBV19 and TRBJ2-3; 8 bases match TRBD2. Germline V gene sequence: CDR1 LNHDA, CDR2 SQIVND (reference sequence). After removal of 7 bases from V and 8 bases from J, the junction contained 5 bases not matched to a gene. The CDR3 spans 12 residues. CDR3 in DNA: TGTGCCAGTAAGCGGGAGCGAGGTACGCAGTATTTT. This codes for CASKRERGTQYF.

The CDR3 here is CATFAATGYEQYF. The CDR3 DNA is TGTGCCACCTTCGCAGCGACAGGGTACGAGCAGTACTTC. This sequence joins TRBV28 and TRBJ2-7; 7 bases match TRBD1. Per the germline V gene, CDR1 is MDHEN and CDR2 is SYDVKM. V shed 10 bases and J 4 bases; nucleotides not matched to a gene: 10. The length of the CDR3 is 13 residues. The full variable domain, with the rest looked up from reference TRBV28 and TRBJ2-7, is DVKVTQSSRYLVKRTGEKVFLECVQDMDHENMFWYRQDPGLGLRLIYFSYDVKMKEKGDIPEGYSVSREKKERFSLILESASTNQTSMYLCATFAATGYEQYFGPGTRLTVT.

CDR3: CASSIDRGNYQPQHF. CDR3 bases: TGTGCCAGTAGTATCGACAGGGGTAATTATCAGCCCCAGCATTTT. The chain combines TRBV19 with TRBJ1-5, with 8 bases identical to TRBD1. Germline V gene lookup returns CDR1 LNHDA and CDR2 SQIVND (reference sequence). The V and J ends lost 3 bases and 5 bases, in that order; junction bases with no gene match: 6. The CDR3 extends over 15 amino acids.

V usage is TRBV6-6 and J usage is TRBJ2-7; D remains unclear. Germline V gene sequence: CDR1 MNHNY, CDR2 SVGAGI (reference sequence). The V and J ends lost 2 bases and 2 bases respectively, with 16 bases between them. The CDR3 has 16 amino acids. CDR3 in amino acids: CASSYRVSERAYEQYF. As DNA, the CDR3 is TGTGCCAGCAGTTACCGGGTTTCGGAGAGAGCCTACGAGCAGTACTTC.

This CDR3 is CASSLSGLAGLTGELFF. The CDR3 nucleotides are TGTGCCAGCAGTTTATCGGGACTAGCGGGACTCACCGGGGAGCTGTTTTTT. This chain uses TRBV28 with TRBJ2-2; 13 bases map to TRBD2. V trimming: 1 base; J trimming: 4 bases; junction bases outside the gene matches: 3. Germline CDR1 MDHEN, CDR2 SYDVKM. CDR3 length equals 17 residues.

Only a few counts were recorded for this clone. The chain employs TRBV5-4 and TRBJ2-3; 7 bases are shared with TRBD2. J lost 3 bases, V lost 4 bases, and 11 bases had no gene match. CDR1 is SGHNT and CDR2 is YYREEE in the germline V gene (reference sequence). This CDR3 is 16 amino acids long. CDR3 in amino acids: CASSPPWASGTDTQYF. DNA of the CDR3: TGTGCCAGCAGCCCACCCTGGGCTAGCGGAACAGATACGCAGTATTTT.

J is TRBJ1-2 and V is TRBV27; D unclear. The CDR3 is 13 residues long. The germline V gene has CDR1 MNHEY and CDR2 SMNVEV (reference sequence). V was clipped by 5 bases and J by 7 bases, with 14 bases between them. The chain's CDR3 is CASSPRHGLGYTF. In nucleotides, the CDR3 is TGTGCCAGCAGTCCCCGTCATGGCCTTGGCTACACCTTC.